This TCR beta chain was retrieved from a study of control samples from healthy donors and cancer patients (dated by TCRdb to 2020 to 2022). Library preparation employed the immunoSEQ multiplex PCR assay. TCRdb obtained this table from immuneACCESS and retained in-frame rearrangements with V and J assigned. These tables miss some clones; where compared with another copy, unresolved V genes account for less than half of the shortfall, and the remainder is unexplained. The sample yields some 100,000 clones; 79% were counted once. Roughly a tenth of the sample goes to the ten largest clones. Regarding this clone: Its antigen remains unidentified. No base qualities exist here, and no much larger clone lies one base off it.

This TCR was recovered from a woman aged 25 to 39 in good health. Sequencing was performed on blood.

The CDR3 has the sequence CATSGAGGNQPQHF. The nucleotide sequence is TGTGCCACCAGCGGGGCAGGCGGCAATCAGCCCCAGCATTTT. The sequence joins TRBV24-1 to TRBJ1-5; a tentative D match to TRBD1 spans 5 bases. From its cysteine to its phenylalanine, the CDR3 spans 14 amino acids. The retained sequence is limited to the CDR3, 42 bases, with the frame set at the first base. V is reduced by 7 bases and J by 2 bases, leaving a spacing of 11 bases between them. CDR1 KGHDR and CDR2 SFDVKD are derived from the germline V gene.